This T cell receptor beta chain was recorded in a study of shared T cell receptors in the human thymus (dated by TCRdb to the early 2020s). About the full investigation: The study investigated the way shared, self-reactive T-cell receptor alpha chains are produced in the human thymus.

After removal of 5 bases from V and 5 bases from J, the junction retains 14 bases not matched to a gene. Looking up the germline V gene (reference sequence) yields CDR1 SEHNR and CDR2 FQNEAQ. The cysteine opens and the phenylalanine closes a CDR3 of 16 amino acids. Solely the CDR3 DNA is kept, with 48 bases framed from the first base. To note about this clone: No antigen is known for it. Qualities for individual bases were not recorded, and no much larger clone is one base off.

Library generation was performed with the immunoSEQ multiplex PCR assay. Imported from immuneACCESS, the table was reduced by TCRdb to in-frame sequences with V and J called. These copies leave out some clones; in studies compared against another copy, an unresolved V gene accounts for under half, and the cause of the remainder is not known. Within this sample are hundreds of thousands of clones, with more than 70% of them counted one time only. Clones ranked in the top ten supply 0.0094% of the sample. The same sample was also used in a study of human thymus T cells. The second paper states: Donors were immunologically healthy infants undergoing open corrective cardiac surgery for congenital heart defects in Finland. Thymus tissue was collected as surgical resects that were removed during corrective cardiac surgery. Both the thymic and the peripheral blood repertoires appeared to show biased V and J gene segment usage. The related research found that thymic TCR repertoires overlapped highly between unrelated individuals. The study characterized TCR alpha and beta repertoires from eight infant thymus samples and a few related peripheral blood samples. The infant donors were about 7 to 250 days old, and the cohort included several males and a couple of females. Thymocytes were mechanically released from the tissue and were stored as pellets of 10-30 million cells at -70 degrees C. A QIAsymphony instrument was used to extract genomic DNA from frozen cell pellets. The immunoSEQ multiplex PCR assay was used to amplify the TCRB and TCRAD loci from a standardized quantity of quality-controlled genomic DNA. The V(D)J region was spanned by amplicons of a length sufficient to cover the CDR3 and to identify V and J genes. Through the commercial immunoSEQ service, the amplicons were sequenced on an Illumina platform. Primer bias and sequencing errors were corrected as previously described, and TCRAD and TCRB were defined on the basis of the IMGT database. Analysis of the repertoires was done with immunoSEQ Analyzer 3.0 and VDJTools and included basic statistics, V/J segment usage, diversity estimates, rarefaction and pairwise overlap. To estimate diversity, the Chao1, ChaoE, Efron-Thisted, Shannon and inverse Simpson indices were applied, and diversity was also estimated on datasets down-sampled to the smallest sample. For repertoire overlap, CDR3 nucleotide sequence, V gene and J gene had to match strictly, and clustering was done by Jaccard-based multidimensional scaling. On average, about 730,000 unique TCRB clonotypes were obtained from thymus samples, compared with roughly 89,000 from blood samples.

This TCR came from a boy under three years old with a congenital heart defect. Donor details come from another sample of the same person, matched by shared clones. Here the chain combines TRBV7-9 and TRBJ1-1, with TRBD1 identical over 7 junction bases. The sample was thymocytes. Read as DNA, the sequence is TGTGCCAGCAGCGGATGGACAGGAGGAGATATGACTGAAGCTTTCTTT. This gives the protein CASSGWTGGDMTEAFF.